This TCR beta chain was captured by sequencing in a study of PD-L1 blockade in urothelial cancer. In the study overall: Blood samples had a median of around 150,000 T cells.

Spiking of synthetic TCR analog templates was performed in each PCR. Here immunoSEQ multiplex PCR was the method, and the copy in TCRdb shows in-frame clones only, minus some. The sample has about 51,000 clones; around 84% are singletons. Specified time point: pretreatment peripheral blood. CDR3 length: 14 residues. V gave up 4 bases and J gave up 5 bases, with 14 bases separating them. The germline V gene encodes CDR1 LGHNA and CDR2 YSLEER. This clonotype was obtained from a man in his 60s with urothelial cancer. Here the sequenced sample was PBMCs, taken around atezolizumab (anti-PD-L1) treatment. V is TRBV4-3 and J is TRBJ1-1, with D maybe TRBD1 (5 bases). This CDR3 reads CASSPHLGGTEAFF. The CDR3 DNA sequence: TGCGCCAGCAGCCCGCATTTGGGGGGGACTGAAGCTTTCTTT.